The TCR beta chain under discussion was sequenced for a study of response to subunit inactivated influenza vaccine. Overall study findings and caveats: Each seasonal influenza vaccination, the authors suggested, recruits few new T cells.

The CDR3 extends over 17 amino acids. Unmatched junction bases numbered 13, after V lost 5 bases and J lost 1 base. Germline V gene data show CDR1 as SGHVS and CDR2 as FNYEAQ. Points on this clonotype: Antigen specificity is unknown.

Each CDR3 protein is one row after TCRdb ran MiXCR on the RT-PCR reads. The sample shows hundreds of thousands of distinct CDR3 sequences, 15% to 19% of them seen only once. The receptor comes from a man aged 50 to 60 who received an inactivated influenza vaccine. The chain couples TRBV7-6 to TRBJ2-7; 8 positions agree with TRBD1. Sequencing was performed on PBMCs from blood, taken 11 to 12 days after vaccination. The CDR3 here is CASSLRQGPTGSYEQYF. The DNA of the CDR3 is TGTGCCAGCAGCCTCCGACAGGGGCCGACAGGGTCCTACGAGCAGTACTTC.